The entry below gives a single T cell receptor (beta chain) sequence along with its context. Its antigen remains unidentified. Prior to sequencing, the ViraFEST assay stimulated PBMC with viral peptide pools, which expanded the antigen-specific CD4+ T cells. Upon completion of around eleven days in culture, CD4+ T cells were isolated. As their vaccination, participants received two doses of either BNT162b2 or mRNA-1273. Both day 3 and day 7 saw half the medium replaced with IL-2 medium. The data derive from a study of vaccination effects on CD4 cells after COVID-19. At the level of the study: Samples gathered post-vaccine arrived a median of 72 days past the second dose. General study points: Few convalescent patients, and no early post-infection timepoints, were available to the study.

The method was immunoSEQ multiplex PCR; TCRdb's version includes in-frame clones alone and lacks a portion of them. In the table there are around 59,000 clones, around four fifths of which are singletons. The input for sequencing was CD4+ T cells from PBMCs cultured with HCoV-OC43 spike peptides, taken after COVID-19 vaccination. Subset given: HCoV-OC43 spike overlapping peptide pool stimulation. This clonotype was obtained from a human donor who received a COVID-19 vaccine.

The CDR3, as DNA: TGCGCCAGCAGCTTGGCCCGGCCAGAGCTCTATGGCTACACCTTC. This codes for CASSLARPELYGYTF. The rearrangement uses TRBV5-1 and TRBJ1-2; D is unresolved. V was clipped by 0 bases and J by 4 bases, with 13 bases between them. The V gene's germline CDR1 is SGHRS and CDR2 YFSETQ. The CDR3 is 15 residues long.